This TCR beta chain was profiled in a study of blood T cell repertoires in COVID-19. The CDR3 contains 13 residues. Per the germline V gene, CDR1 is SGHNT and CDR2 is YYREEE (reference sequence). V was clipped by 4 bases and J by 1 base, with 8 bases between them. How the authors handled the data: Amplification of reference gene primers provided the estimated nucleated cell counts. Assay used: immunoSEQ multiplex PCR; TCRdb lists only in-frame clones, some missing. V and J calls and clone size are given by that table; D and trimming were obtained from the DNA. This repertoire shows about 46,000 clones, approximately 83% found once; its top ten account for about a sixth.

The V gene is TRBV5-4, the J gene TRBJ1-1; weak D call: TRBD1 (5 bases). This TCR was recovered from a human donor in a cohort sampled during active COVID-19. The donor label of this sample is uncertain. The sample consisted of peripheral blood. The CDR3 DNA follows: TGTGCCAGCAGCCCGGACAAGAACACTGAAGCTTTCTTT. As protein: CASSPDKNTEAFF.